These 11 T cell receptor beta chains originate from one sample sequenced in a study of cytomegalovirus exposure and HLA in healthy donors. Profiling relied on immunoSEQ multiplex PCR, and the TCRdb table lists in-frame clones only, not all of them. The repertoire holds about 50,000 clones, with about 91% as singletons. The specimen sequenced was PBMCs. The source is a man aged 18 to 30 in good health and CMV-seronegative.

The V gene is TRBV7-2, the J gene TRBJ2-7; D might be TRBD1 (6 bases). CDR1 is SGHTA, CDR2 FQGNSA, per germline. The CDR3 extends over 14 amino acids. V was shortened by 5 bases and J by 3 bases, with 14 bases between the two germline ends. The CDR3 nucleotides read TGTGCCAGCAGCGTACATGGACAGAACTACGAGCAGTACTTC. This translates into CASSVHGQNYEQYF.

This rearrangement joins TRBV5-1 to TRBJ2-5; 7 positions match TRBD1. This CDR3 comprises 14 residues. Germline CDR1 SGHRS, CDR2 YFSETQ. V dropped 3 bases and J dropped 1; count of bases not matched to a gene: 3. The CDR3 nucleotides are TGCGCCAGCAGCTGGGGGACAGCCCAAGAGACCCAGTACTTC. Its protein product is CASSWGTAQETQYF. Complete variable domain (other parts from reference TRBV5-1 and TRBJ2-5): KAGVTQTPRYLIKTRGQQVTLSCSPISGHRSVSWYQQTPGQGLQFLFEYFSETQRNKGNFPGRFSGRQFSNSRSEMNVSTLELGDSALYLCASSWGTAQETQYFGPGTRLLVL.

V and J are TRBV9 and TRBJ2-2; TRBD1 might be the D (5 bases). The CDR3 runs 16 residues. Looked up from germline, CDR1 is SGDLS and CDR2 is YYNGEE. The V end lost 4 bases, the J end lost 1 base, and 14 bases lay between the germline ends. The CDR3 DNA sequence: TGTGCCAGCAGCCCCCCCCCAGGACAGAACACCGGGGAGCTGTTTTTT. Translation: CASSPPPGQNTGELFF.

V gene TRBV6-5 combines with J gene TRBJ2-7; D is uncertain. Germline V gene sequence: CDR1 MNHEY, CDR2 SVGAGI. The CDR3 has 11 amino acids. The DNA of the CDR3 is TGTGCTGCTACGAGCTTCCACGAGCAGTACTTC. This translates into CAATSFHEQYF.

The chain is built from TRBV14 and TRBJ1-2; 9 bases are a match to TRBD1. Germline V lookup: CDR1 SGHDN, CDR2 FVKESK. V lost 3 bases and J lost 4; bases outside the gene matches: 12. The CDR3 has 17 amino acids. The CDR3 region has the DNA TGTGCCAGCAGCCAGCCTCCCGGGACAGGGTACCTCTATGGCTACACCTTC. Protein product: CASSQPPGTGYLYGYTF. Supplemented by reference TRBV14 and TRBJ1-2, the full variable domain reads EAGVTQFPSHSVIEKGQTVTLRCDPISGHDNLYWYRRVMGKEIKFLLHFVKESKQDESGMPNNRFLAERTGGTYSTLKVQPAELEDSGVYFCASSQPPGTGYLYGYTFGSGTRLTVV.

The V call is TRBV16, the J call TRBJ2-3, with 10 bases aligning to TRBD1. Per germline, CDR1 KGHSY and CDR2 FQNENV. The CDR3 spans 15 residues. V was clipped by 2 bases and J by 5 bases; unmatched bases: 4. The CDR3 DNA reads TGTGCCAGCAGCCAAGCGACAGGGGGCGTAGATACGCAGTATTTT. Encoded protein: CASSQATGGVDTQYF. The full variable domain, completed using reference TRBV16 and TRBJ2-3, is GEEVAQTPKHLVRGEGQKAKLYCAPIKGHSYVFWYQQVLKNEFKFLISFQNENVFDETGMPKERFSAKCLPNSPCSLEIQATKLEDSAVYFCASSQATGGVDTQYFGPGTRLTVL.

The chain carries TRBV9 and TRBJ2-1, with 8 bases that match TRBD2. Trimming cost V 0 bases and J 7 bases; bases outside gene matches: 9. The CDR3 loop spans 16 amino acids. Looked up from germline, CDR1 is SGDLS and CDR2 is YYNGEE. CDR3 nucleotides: TGTGCCAGCAGCGTAGTTAGGGATAGCGGGATGAATGAGCAGTTCTTC. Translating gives CASSVVRDSGMNEQFF. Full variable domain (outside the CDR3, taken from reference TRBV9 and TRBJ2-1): DSGVTQTPKHLITATGQRVTLRCSPRSGDLSVYWYQQSLDQGLQFLIQYYNGEERAKGNILERFSAQQFPDLHSELNLSSLELGDSALYFCASSVVRDSGMNEQFFGPGTRLTVL.

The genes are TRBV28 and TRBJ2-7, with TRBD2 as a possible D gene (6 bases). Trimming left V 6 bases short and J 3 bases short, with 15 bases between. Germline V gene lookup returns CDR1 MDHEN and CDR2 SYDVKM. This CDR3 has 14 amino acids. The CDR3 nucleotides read TGTGCCAGCAGCCCTACCAGGGACTTCTACGAGCAGTACTTC. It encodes CASSPTRDFYEQYF. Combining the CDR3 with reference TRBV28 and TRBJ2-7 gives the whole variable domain DVKVTQSSRYLVKRTGEKVFLECVQDMDHENMFWYRQDPGLGLRLIYFSYDVKMKEKGDIPEGYSVSREKKERFSLILESASTNQTSMYLCASSPTRDFYEQYFGPGTRLTVT.

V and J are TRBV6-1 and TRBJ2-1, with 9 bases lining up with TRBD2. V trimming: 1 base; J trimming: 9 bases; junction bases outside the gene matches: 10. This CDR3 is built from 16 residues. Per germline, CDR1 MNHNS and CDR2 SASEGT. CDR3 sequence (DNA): TGTGCCAGCAGTGAAGTTGCCAGCGGGAGGTCTATTGAGCAGTTCTTC. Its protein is CASSEVASGRSIEQFF.

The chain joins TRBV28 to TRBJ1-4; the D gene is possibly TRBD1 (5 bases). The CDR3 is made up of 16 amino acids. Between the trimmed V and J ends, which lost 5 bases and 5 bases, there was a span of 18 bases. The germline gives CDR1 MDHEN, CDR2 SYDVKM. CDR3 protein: CASSPGGEGQNEKLFF. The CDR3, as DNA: TGTGCCAGCAGTCCGGGCGGGGAGGGGCAGAATGAAAAACTGTTTTTT.

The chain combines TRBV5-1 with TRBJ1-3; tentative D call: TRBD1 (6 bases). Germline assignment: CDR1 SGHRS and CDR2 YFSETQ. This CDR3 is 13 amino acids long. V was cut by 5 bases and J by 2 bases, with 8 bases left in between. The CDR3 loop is CASRGGPGNTIYF. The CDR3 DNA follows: TGCGCCAGCAGGGGGGGGCCTGGAAACACCATATATTTT. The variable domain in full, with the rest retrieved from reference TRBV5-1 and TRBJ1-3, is KAGVTQTPRYLIKTRGQQVTLSCSPISGHRSVSWYQQTPGQGLQFLFEYFSETQRNKGNFPGRFSGRQFSNSRSEMNVSTLELGDSALYLCASRGGPGNTIYFGEGSWLTVV.